Here is one T cell receptor beta chain with its context. V was clipped by 4 bases and J by 1 base, with 10 bases between them. The CDR3 contains 14 residues. From germline, CDR1 is KGHSH and CDR2 LQKENI. Assay: immunoSEQ multiplex PCR; the TCRdb copy retains only in-frame clones and omits some. This sample has 200,000 to 300,000 clones, with around four fifths found just once. This sample is drawn from a study of blood T cell repertoires in COVID-19. The TCR was taken from a woman aged 60-75 years with active or convalescent COVID-19. The sequenced sample consisted of peripheral blood. The chain combines TRBV18 with TRBJ1-1; D may be TRBD1 (6 bases). The CDR3 spells CASSQTGQNTEAFF. The DNA for the CDR3 is TGTGCCAGCTCACAAACGGGACAGAACACTGAAGCTTTCTTT.